Following are 7 T cell receptor beta chains from one sample sequenced in a study of cytomegalovirus exposure and HLA in healthy donors. 60 Vbeta and 13 Jbeta primers were used in PCR. Assay used: immunoSEQ multiplex PCR; TCRdb lists only in-frame clones, some missing. The sample records roughly 100,000 clones, about 80% being singletons. Sequencing input: PBMCs. Every receptor here comes from a woman aged 55-70 years in good health and CMV-seronegative.

This clone was recorded once. The CDR3 loop reads CASSPGLARDNYNEQFF. DNA of the CDR3: TGCGCCAGCAGCCCCGGACTAGCGAGAGACAACTACAATGAGCAGTTCTTC. The gene calls are TRBV5-1 and TRBJ2-1, with 9 bases aligning to TRBD2. Per germline, CDR1 SGHRS and CDR2 YFSETQ. The trim removed 4 bases at V and 3 bases at J, leaving 11 bases unmatched. CDR3 length equals 17 residues.

V and J are TRBV18 and TRBJ1-4; the match to TRBD1 covers 9 bases. V lost 2 bases, J lost 5 bases, and 6 bases stayed unmatched. From germline, CDR1 is KGHSH and CDR2 LQKENI. This CDR3 has 16 amino acids. The DNA of the CDR3 is TGTGCCAGCTCACCATTGTCCGGGACAGGGAATGAAAAACTGTTTTTT. This gives the protein CASSPLSGTGNEKLFF.

The V and J genes are TRBV19 and TRBJ2-2, with D uncertain. Per the germline V gene, CDR1 is LNHDA and CDR2 is SQIVND (reference sequence). The CDR3 sequence is 14 residues long. Trimming left V 1 base short and J 3 bases short, with 6 bases between. The CDR3 coding sequence is TGTGCCAGTAGTATAGGGCGGTACACCGGGGAGCTGTTTTTT. Protein sequence: CASSIGRYTGELFF.

V usage is TRBV2 and J usage is TRBJ1-6, with 8 bases aligning to TRBD1. CDR1 is SNHLY and CDR2 is FYNNEI in the germline V gene. CDR3 length: 15 residues. J gave up 9 bases and V 6 bases, and 10 bases lay outside the gene matches. CDR3: CASRLAGGSISPLHF. In DNA, the CDR3 is TGTGCCAGCAGGTTGGCAGGGGGCTCTATTTCACCCCTCCACTTT.

The V call is TRBV6-5, the J call TRBJ2-5; 7 bases line up with TRBD2. The DNA end is a closer match to TRBJ2-7, so the J assignment may be wrong. Germline CDR1 and CDR2: MNHEY and SVGAGI. The CDR3 spans 16 residues. The CDR3 spells CASSYSPGLGGYEQYF. DNA of the CDR3: TGTGCCAGCAGTTACTCGCCCGGACTAGGCGGCTACGAGCAGTACTTC.

The chain has TRBV5-1 and TRBJ2-5, with TRBD2 matching 9 bases. The CDR3 length is 15 residues. V was clipped by 4 bases and J by 4 bases; unmatched bases: 8. The germline V gene has CDR1 SGHRS and CDR2 YFSETQ. CDR3 protein: CASSKRLAAGETQYF. The CDR3 DNA follows: TGCGCCAGCAGCAAACGACTAGCGGCAGGAGAGACCCAGTACTTC.

This sequence joins TRBV10-3 and TRBJ2-3; 8 nucleotides align to TRBD2. V was pared by 6 bases and J by 5 bases, with 4 bases of the junction left unmatched. Germline values: CDR1 ENHRY, CDR2 SYGVKD. The length of the CDR3 is 13 residues. The CDR3 loop reads CAIRRGAGDTQYF. The CDR3 region has the DNA TGTGCCATCAGGCGGGGGGCGGGAGATACGCAGTATTTT.